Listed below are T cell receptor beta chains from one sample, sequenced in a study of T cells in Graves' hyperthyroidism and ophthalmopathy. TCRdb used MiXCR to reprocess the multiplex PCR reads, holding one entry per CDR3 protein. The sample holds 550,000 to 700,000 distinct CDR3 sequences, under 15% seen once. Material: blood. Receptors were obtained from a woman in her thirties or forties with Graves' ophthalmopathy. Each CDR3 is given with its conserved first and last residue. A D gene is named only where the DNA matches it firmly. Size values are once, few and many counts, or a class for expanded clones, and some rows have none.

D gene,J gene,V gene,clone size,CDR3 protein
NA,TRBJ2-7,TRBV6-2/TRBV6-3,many,CASSYSPIYEQYF
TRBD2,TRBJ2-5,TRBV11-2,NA,CASSLEMGRGQETQYF
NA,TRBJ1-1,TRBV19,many,CASSMGHQNTEAFF
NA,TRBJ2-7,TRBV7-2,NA,CASSLGRREYEQYF
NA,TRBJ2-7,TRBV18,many,CASSPPGDPYEQYF
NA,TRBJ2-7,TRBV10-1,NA,CASSDRDTFDEQYF
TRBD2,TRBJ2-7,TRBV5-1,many,CASSLGTSGARGYEQYF
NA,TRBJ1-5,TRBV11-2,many,CASSAKGRGEARNQPQHF
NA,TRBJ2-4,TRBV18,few,CASSPPQRVAKNIQYF
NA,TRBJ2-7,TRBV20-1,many,CSALFYEQYF
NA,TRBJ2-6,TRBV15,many,CATSRAIGGEGANVLTF
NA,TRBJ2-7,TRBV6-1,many,CATTPGLYPYEQYF
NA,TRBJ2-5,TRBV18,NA,CASSPRTDPETQYF
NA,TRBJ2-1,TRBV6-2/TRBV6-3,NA,CASSYGDGASPERF
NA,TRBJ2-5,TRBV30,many,CAWRDENTGRGTQYF
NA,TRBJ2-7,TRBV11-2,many,CASSLDLGGYEQYF
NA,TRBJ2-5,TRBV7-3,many,CASSHGAQETQYF
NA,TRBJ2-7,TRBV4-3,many,CASSQESSNSYEQYF
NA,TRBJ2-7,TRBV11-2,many,CASSNNYEQYF
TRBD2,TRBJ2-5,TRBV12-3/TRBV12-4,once,CASSPPLAEETQYF
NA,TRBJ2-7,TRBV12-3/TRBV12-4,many,CASSHERVPQYF
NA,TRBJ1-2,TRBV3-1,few,CASSQAFGQNYGYTF
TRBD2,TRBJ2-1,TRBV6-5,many,CASSYGPSGIYNEQFF
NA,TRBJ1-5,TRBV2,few,CASTLDGGANQPQHF
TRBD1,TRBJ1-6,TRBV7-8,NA,CASSLAQGAHSPLHF
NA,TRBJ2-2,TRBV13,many,CASSFLGVAGELFF
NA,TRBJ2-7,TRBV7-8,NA,CASSTPGVPYEQYF
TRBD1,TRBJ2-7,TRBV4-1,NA,CASSQPGTDESYEQYF
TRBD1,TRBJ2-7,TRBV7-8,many,CASSPGGRDEQYF
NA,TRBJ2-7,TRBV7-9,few,CASSLAVGGTEEQYF
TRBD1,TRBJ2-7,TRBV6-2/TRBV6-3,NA,CASSTVGTGRYEQYF
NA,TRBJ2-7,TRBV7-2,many,CASSLDLYISYEQYF
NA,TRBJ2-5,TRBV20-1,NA,CSASYQQETQYF
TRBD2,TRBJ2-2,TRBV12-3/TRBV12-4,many,CASSQLAAGGTGELFF
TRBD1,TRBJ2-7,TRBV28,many,CASSSYRGSEQYF
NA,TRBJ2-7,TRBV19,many,CASSMQAGTNYEQYF
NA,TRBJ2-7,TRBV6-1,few,CASRRHRESYEQYF
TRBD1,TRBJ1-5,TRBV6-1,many,CASRDRDNQPQHF
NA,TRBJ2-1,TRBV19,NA,CASSGAESSYNEQFF
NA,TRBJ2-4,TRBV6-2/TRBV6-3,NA,CASSRRQKNIQYF
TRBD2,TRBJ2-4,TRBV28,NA,CASSLRTSGTKNIQYF
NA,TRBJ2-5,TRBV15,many,CATSRGHGGAETQYF
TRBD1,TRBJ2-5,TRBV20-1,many,CSSPGGQQETQYF
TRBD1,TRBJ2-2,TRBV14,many,CASSPRQGVAGELFF
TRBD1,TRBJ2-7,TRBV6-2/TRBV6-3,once,CASRTPGQLTYEQYF
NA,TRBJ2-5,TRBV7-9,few,CASSLGRTMQETQYF